This TCR beta chain was sequenced for a study of CXCR3-negative and CXCR3-positive naive CD8 T cells. This CDR3 region has 17 residues. Germline assignment: CDR1 MNHEY and CDR2 SVGAGI. The method, 5' RACE with UMI labels, was used to prepare the TRB cDNA libraries. TCRdb re-called the 5' RACE reads and catalogs CDR3 proteins one per entry, DNA excluded. Its table lists over 100,000 distinct CDR3 sequences. This chain connects TRBV6-5 to TRBJ1-1; the TRBD1 assignment by TCRdb is unverifiable without DNA. Source material: naive CXCR3- CD8+ T cells from blood. The subset is: CD45RO-CCR7+CD27+CD95- naive CD8+ T cells lacking CXCR3 (TNR3-). The sequence came from a human donor in good health. Some clones in this sample may be carry-over from other donors' samples. The CDR3 sequence: CASSYRTVLNSNTEAFF.